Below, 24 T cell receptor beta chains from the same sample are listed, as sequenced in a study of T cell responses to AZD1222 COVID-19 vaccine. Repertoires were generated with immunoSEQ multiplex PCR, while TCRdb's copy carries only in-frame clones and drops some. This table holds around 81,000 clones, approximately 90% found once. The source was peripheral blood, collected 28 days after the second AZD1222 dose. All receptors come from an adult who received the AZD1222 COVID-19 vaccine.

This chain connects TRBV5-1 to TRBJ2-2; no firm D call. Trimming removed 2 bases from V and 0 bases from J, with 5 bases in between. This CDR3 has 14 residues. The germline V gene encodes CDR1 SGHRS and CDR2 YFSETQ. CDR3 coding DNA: TGCGCCAGCAGCTTTGACTCGAACACCGGGGAGCTGTTTTTT. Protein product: CASSFDSNTGELFF. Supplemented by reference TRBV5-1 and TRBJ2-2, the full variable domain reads KAGVTQTPRYLIKTRGQQVTLSCSPISGHRSVSWYQQTPGQGLQFLFEYFSETQRNKGNFPGRFSGRQFSNSRSEMNVSTLELGDSALYLCASSFDSNTGELFFGEGSRLTVL.

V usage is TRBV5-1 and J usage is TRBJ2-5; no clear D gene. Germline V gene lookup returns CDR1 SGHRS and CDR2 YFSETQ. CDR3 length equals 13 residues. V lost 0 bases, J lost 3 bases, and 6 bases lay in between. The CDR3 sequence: CASSLDTEETQYF. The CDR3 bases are TGCGCCAGCAGCTTGGATACAGAAGAGACCCAGTACTTC.

The CDR3 DNA reads as TGCGCCAGCAGCTTGTCGAGGGAAAAACTGTTTTTT. Translated: CASSLSREKLFF. The chain employs TRBV5-1 and TRBJ1-4; D is unclear. Germline V gene sequence: CDR1 SGHRS, CDR2 YFSETQ. CDR3 length: 12 amino acids. V lost 1 base and J 8 bases, leaving 6 bases between the germline ends.

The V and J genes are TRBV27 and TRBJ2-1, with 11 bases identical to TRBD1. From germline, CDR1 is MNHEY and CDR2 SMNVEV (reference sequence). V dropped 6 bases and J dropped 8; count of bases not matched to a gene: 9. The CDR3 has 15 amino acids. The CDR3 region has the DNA TGTGCCAGCAGCTTGGGACAGGGGGACCTAGATGAGCAGTTCTTC. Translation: CASSLGQGDLDEQFF.

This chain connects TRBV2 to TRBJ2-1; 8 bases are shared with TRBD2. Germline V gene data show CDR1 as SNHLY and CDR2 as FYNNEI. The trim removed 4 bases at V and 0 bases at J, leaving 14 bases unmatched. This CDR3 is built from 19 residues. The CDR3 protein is CASSVQGPSGHSSYNEQFF. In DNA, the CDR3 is TGTGCCAGCAGTGTCCAGGGACCTAGCGGGCACAGCTCCTACAATGAGCAGTTCTTC.

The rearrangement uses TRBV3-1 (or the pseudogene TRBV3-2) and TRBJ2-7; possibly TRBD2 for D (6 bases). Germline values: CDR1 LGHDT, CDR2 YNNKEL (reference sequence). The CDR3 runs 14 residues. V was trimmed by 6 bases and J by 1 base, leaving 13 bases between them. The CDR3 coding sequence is TGTGCCAGCAGAGCGGGCGTTCCATCCTACGAGCAGTACTTC. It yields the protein CASRAGVPSYEQYF.

CDR3 loop: CASSLGTSLYEQFF. For the CDR3, the DNA is TGCGCCAGCAGCTTGGGGACTAGTCTGTATGAGCAGTTCTTC. This chain joins TRBV5-1 and TRBJ2-1, with TRBD2 matching over 7 bases. Germline CDR1 and CDR2: SGHRS and YFSETQ. CDR3 length: 14 amino acids. J was trimmed by 8 bases and V by 0 bases; bases with no gene match: 5.

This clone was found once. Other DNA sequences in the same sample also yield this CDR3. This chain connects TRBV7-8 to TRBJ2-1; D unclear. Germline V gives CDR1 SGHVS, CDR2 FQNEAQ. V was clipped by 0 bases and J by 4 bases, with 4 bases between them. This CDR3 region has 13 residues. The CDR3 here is CASSLAQYNEQFF. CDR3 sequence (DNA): TGTGCCAGCAGCTTAGCCCAGTACAATGAGCAGTTCTTC. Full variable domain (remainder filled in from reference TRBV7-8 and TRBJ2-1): GAGVSQSPRYKVAKRGQDVALRCDPISGHVSLFWYQQALGQGPEFLTYFQNEAQLDKSGLPSDRFFAERPEGSVSTLKIQRTQQEDSAVYLCASSLAQYNEQFFGPGTRLTVL.

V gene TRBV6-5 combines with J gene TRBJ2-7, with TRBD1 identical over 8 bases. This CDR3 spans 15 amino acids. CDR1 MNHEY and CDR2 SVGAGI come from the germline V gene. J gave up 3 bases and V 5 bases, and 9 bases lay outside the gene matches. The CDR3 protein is CASSTGGQTLYEQYF. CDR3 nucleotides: TGTGCCAGCAGTACAGGGGGACAGACACTCTACGAGCAGTACTTC.

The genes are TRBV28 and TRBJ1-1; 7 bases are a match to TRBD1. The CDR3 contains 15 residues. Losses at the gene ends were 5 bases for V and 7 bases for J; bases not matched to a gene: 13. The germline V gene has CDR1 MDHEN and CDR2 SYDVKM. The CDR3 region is CASSTATGRRGEAFF. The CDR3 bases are TGTGCCAGCAGTACGGCGACAGGGCGTCGGGGTGAAGCTTTCTTT. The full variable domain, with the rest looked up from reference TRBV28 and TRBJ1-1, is DVKVTQSSRYLVKRTGEKVFLECVQDMDHENMFWYRQDPGLGLRLIYFSYDVKMKEKGDIPEGYSVSREKKERFSLILESASTNQTSMYLCASSTATGRRGEAFFGQGTRLTVV.

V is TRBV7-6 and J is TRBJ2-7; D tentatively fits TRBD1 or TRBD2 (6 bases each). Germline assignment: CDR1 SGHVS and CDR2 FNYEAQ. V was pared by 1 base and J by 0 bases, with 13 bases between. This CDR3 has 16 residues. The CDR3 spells CASSLGGAGLSYEQYF. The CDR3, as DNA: TGTGCCAGCAGCTTAGGGGGGGCGGGCCTCTCCTACGAGCAGTACTTC.

CDR3: CASSPWDRPYEQYF. CDR3 in DNA: TGTGCCAGCAGTCCATGGGACAGACCCTACGAGCAGTACTTC. V gene TRBV27 combines with J gene TRBJ2-7, with 7 bases matching TRBD1. CDR1 and CDR2 (germline): MNHEY, SMNVEV (reference sequence). V was pared by 5 bases and J by 2 bases, with 6 bases of the junction left unmatched. The CDR3 length is 14 residues.

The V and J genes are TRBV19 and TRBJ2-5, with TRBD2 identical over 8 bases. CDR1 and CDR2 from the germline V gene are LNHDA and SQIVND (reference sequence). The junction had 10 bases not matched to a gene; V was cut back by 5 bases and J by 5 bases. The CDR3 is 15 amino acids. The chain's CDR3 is CASSPWTSPWETQYF. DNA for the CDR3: TGTGCCAGTAGTCCCTGGACTAGCCCATGGGAGACCCAGTACTTC.

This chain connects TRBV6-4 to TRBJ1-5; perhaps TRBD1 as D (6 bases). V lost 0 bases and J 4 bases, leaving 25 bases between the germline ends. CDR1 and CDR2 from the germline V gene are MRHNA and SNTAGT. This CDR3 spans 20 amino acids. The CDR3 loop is CASSDSKWPGRGAENQPQHF. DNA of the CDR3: TGTGCCAGCAGTGACTCGAAATGGCCAGGTCGGGGGGCGGAGAATCAGCCCCAGCATTTT.

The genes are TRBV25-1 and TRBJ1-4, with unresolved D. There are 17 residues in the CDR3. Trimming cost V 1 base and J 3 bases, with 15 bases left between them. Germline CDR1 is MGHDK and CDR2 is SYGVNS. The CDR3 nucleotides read TGTGCCAGCAGTGAATTTCTCTCAGGTCGGGCTAATGAAAAACTGTTTTTT. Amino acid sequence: CASSEFLSGRANEKLFF.

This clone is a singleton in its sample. The CDR3 region has the DNA TGCGCCAGCAGTGAGTCCGGGTTCTTTAATGAAAAACTGTTTTTT. It codes for CASSESGFFNEKLFF. This sequence joins TRBV10-2 and TRBJ1-4; D is unclear. CDR1 and CDR2 from the germline V gene are WSHSY and SAAADI. V was trimmed by 0 bases and J by 4 bases, leaving 9 bases between them. This CDR3 spans 15 amino acids.

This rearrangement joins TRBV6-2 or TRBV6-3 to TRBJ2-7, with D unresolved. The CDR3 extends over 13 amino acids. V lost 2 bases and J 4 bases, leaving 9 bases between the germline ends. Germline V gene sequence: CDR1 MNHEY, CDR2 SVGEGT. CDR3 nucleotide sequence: TGTGCCAGCAGTTACAGAGTTGGGTACGAGCAGTACTTC. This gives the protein CASSYRVGYEQYF.

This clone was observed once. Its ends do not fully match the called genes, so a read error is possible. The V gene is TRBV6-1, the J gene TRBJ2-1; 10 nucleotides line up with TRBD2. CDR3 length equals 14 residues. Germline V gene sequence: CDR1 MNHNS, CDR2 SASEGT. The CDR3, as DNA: TGTGCCAGCAGCGAAGGACTAGCGGTCGATGAGCAGTTCTTC. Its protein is CASSEGLAVDEQFF.

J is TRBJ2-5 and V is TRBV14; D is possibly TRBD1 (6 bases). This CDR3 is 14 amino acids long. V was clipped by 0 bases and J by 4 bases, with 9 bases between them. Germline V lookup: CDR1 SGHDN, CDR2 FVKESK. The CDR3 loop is CASSQDRGLETQYF. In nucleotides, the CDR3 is TGTGCCAGCAGCCAAGACAGGGGATTAGAGACCCAGTACTTC.

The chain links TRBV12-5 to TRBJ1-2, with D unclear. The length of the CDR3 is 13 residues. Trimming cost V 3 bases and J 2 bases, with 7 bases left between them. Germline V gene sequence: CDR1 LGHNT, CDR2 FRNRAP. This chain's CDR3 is CASGFQENYGYTF. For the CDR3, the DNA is TGTGCTAGTGGTTTCCAAGAAAACTATGGCTACACCTTC.

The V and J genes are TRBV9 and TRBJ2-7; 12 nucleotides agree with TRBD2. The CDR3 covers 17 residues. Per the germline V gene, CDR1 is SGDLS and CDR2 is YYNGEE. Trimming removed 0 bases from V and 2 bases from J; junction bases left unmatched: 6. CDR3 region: CASSVGLAGEFAYEQYF. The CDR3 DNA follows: TGTGCCAGCAGCGTAGGACTAGCGGGAGAATTCGCCTACGAGCAGTACTTC.

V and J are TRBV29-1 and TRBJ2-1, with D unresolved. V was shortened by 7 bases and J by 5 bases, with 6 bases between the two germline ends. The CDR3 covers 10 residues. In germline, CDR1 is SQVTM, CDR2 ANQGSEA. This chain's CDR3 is CSASNNEQFF. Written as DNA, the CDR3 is TGCAGCGCATCCAACAATGAGCAGTTCTTC.

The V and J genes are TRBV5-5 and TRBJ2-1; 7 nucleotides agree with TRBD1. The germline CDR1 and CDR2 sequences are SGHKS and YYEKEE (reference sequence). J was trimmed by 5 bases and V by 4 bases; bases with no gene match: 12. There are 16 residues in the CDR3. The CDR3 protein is CASSPLRQGRDNEQFF. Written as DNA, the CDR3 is TGTGCCAGCAGCCCACTCCGACAGGGTAGGGACAATGAGCAGTTCTTC.

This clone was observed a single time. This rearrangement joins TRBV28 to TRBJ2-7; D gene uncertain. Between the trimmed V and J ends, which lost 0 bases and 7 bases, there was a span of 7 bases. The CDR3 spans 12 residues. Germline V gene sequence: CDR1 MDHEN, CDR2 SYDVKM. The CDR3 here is CASSLWSGEQYF. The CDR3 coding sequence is TGTGCCAGCAGTTTATGGTCTGGAGAGCAGTACTTC.